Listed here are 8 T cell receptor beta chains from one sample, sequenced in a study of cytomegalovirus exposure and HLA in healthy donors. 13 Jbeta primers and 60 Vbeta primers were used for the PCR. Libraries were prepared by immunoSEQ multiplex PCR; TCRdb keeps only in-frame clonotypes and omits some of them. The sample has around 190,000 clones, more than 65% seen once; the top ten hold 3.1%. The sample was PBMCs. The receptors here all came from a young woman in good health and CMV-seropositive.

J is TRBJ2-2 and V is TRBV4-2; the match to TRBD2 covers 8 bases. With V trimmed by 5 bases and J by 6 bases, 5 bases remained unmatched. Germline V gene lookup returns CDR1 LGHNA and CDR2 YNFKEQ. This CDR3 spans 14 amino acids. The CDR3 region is CASSALAGSGELFF. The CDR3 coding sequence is TGTGCCAGCAGCGCCCTAGCGGGCTCCGGGGAGCTGTTTTTT.

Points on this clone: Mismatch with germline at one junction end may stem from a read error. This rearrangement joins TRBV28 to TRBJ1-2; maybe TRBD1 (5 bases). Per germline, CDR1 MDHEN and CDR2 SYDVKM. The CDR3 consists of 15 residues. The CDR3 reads CASSLSPKWGGFVSF. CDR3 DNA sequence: TGTGCCAGCAGTTTATCGCCAAAGTGGGGGGGGTTTGTGTCCTTC.

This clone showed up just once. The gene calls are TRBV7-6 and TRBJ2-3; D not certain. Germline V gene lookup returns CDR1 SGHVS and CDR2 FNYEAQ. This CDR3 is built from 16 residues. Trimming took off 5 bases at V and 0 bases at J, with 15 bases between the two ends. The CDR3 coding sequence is TGTGCCAGCAGCCCTGAAGTGGCGAGGAGCACAGATACGCAGTATTTT. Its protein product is CASSPEVARSTDTQYF.

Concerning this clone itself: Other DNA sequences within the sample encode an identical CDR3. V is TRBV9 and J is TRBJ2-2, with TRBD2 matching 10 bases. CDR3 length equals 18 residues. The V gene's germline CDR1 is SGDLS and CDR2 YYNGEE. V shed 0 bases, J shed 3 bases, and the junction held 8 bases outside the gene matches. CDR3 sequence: CASSVGPSGRADTGELFF. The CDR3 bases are TGTGCCAGCAGCGTAGGCCCCAGCGGGAGGGCCGACACCGGGGAGCTGTTTTTT. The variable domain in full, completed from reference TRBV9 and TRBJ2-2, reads DSGVTQTPKHLITATGQRVTLRCSPRSGDLSVYWYQQSLDQGLQFLIQYYNGEERAKGNILERFSAQQFPDLHSELNLSSLELGDSALYFCASSVGPSGRADTGELFFGEGSRLTVL.

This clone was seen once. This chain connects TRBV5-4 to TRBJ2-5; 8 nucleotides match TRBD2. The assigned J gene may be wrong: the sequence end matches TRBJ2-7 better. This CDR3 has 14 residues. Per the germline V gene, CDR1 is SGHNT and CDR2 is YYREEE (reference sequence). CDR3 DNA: TGTGCCAGCAGCTTTGGACTAGCCGGCTACGAGCAGTACTTC. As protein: CASSFGLAGYEQYF.

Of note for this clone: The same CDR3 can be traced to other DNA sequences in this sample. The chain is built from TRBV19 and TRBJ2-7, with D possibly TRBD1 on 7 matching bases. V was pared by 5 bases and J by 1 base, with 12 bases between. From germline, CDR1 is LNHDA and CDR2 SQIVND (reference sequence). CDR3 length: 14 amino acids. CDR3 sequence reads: CASSPAGGSYEQYF. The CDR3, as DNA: TGTGCCAGTAGTCCGGCAGGGGGGTCCTACGAGCAGTACTTC.

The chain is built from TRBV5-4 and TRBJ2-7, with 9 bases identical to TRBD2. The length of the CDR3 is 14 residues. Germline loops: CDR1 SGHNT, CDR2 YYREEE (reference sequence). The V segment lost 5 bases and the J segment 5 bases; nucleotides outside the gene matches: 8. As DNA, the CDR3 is TGTGCCAGCAGTCCTGAAGCGGGAGGCAACGAGCAGTACTTC. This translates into CASSPEAGGNEQYF. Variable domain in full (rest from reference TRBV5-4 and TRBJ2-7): ETGVTQSPTHLIKTRGQQVTLRCSSQSGHNTVSWYQQALGQGPQFIFQYYREEENGRGNFPPRFSGLQFPNYSSELNVNALELDDSALYLCASSPEAGGNEQYFGPGTRLTVT.

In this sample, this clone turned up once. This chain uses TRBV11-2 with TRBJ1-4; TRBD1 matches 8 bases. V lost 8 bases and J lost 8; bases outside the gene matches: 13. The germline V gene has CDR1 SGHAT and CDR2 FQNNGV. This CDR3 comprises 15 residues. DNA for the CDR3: TGTGCCAGCGGTAATGCCCCAGGGGGCCGCGAAAAACTGTTTTTT. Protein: CASGNAPGGREKLFF.